Presented here are 2 T cell receptor beta chains from one specimen sequenced in a study of OX40 agonist ivuxolimab in advanced cancers. Sequencing was performed with immunoSEQ multiplex PCR; in TCRdb, only in-frame clones are kept and a portion is missing. Among over 25,000 clones listed, 65% to 90% were seen once. The specimen was CD4+ or CD8+ T cells sorted from blood, collected in a trial of the OX40 agonist ivuxolimab. Source of these receptors: an adult with an advanced solid tumor such as melanoma, head and neck, liver or kidney cancer.

This chain uses TRBV7-9 with TRBJ2-5; D perhaps matches TRBD2 (5 bases). Germline lookup yields CDR1 SEHNR and CDR2 FQNEAQ (reference sequence). Trimming pared 1 base from V and 5 bases from J, leaving 11 bases between. This CDR3 is 14 amino acids long. CDR3 amino acids: CASSLVSGGETQYF. For the CDR3, the DNA is TGTGCCAGCAGCTTAGTGTCGGGCGGGGAGACCCAGTACTTC.

This clone was seen just once. The rearrangement links TRBV5-4 to TRBJ2-7, with TRBD1 matching 8 bases. The length of the CDR3 is 16 residues. Germline CDR1 and CDR2: SGHNT and YYREEE (reference sequence). V lost 4 bases, J lost 2 bases, and 11 bases stayed unmatched. DNA for the CDR3: TGTGCCAGCAGCGACGGACAGGGCCTCCTTACCTACGAGCAGTACTTC. Translating gives CASSDGQGLLTYEQYF. The variable domain in full, completed from reference TRBV5-4 and TRBJ2-7, reads ETGVTQSPTHLIKTRGQQVTLRCSSQSGHNTVSWYQQALGQGPQFIFQYYREEENGRGNFPPRFSGLQFPNYSSELNVNALELDDSALYLCASSDGQGLLTYEQYFGPGTRLTVT.